This T cell receptor (beta chain) came from a study of neoadjuvant anti-PD-1 for oral cavity cancer. Measured with immunoSEQ multiplex PCR; TCRdb has only the in-frame clones, and not every one. Counted here are 20,000 to 25,000 clones, about 26% occurring once; the ten biggest clones make up less than 20%. This clone was observed a handful of times. Time point defined: after neoadjuvant nivolumab, at surgical resection. Cohort: HPV-negative, locally advanced oral cavity squamous cell carcinoma patients. The germline gives CDR1 SGHVS, CDR2 FQNEAQ. Trimming removed 5 bases from V and 7 bases from J; junction bases left unmatched: 13. The CDR3 runs to 15 residues.

The sample consisted of tumor tissue, taken after nivolumab (anti-PD-1) treatment. The TCR comes from a person between 40 and 80 years old with oral cavity squamous cell carcinoma. The V call is TRBV7-8, the J call TRBJ2-5; 7 nucleotides match TRBD2. As DNA, the CDR3 is TGTGCCAGCAGCCGTGAGTCGCCAGAGCGGGGGACCCAGTACTTC. This encodes CASSRESPERGTQYF.